This T cell receptor beta chain stems from a study of blood T cells in healthy people across ages. Total RNA extraction produced at least 5.5 micrograms (per sample) for the study. The CDR3 consists of 15 residues. CDR1 MDHEN and CDR2 SYDVKM come from the germline V gene. The junction had 8 bases not matched to a gene; V was cut back by 5 bases and J by 4 bases. As for this clonotype: Its antigen is not known.

Study-level points and caveats: Per million T cells, TCR beta diversity dropped about linearly as age rose.

Primed by a sample-barcoded 5' primer and a J-beta primer mix, a second PCR proceeded for 7 to 11 cycles. Using its own MiXCR run on the 5' RACE reads, TCRdb lists one record per CDR3 protein. The table lists 1.5 million to 2 million distinct CDR3 sequences, roughly two fifths of them singletons. The source of this sequence is a human donor in good health. The sequenced material came from blood. This rearrangement joins TRBV28 to TRBJ2-7, with TRBD1 identical over 10 bases. CDR3: CASSQPDRGLYEQYF. CDR3 DNA: TGTGCCAGCAGTCAGCCCGACAGGGGGCTATACGAGCAGTACTTC.